Following are 25 T cell receptor gamma chains from one sample sequenced in a study of Vδ1+ human thymocytes. These receptors have no identified antigens. RNA was extracted from the cells and then reverse transcribed. CDR3 amplicons came from multiplex PCR with pooled V-gene forward and constant-region reverse primers. TCRdb re-called clones from the multiplex PCR reads using CATT. The repertoire consists of approximately 8,700 gamma-chain clones, with roughly 50% occurring once and the leading ten covering about 1.5%. Study-wide results and caveats: In the thymus, TRG and TRD repertoires looked highly polyclonal with Gaussian CDR3 lengths.

Sequences were obtained from Vdelta1+ gamma-delta thymocytes from the thymus. Subset specified: FACS-sorted CD3+ TCRalphabeta- TCRVdelta1+ TCRVdelta2- thymocytes. These receptors were collected from a girl less than two years old who had congenital heart surgery.

The rearrangement links TRGV9 to TRGJ1 or TRGJ2. Assignment of the J gene here rests on matching the DNA to germline, because TCRdb gives none. The CDR3 consists of 16 residues. Germline assignment: CDR1 GITISATS and CDR2 ISYDGTV (reference sequence). The trim removed 2 bases at V and 0 bases at J, leaving 10 bases unmatched. For the CDR3, the DNA is TGTGCCTTGTGGGAGGCGCACCTTACGAATTATTATAAGAAACTCTTT. Translated: CALWEAHLTNYYKKLF.

This clone appeared a few times. The rearrangement joins TRGV3 to TRGJ1 or TRGJ2. The ends lost 0 bases at V and 3 bases at J; junction bases unmatched: 5. The CDR3 has 14 amino acids. Germline loops: CDR1 VTNTFY, CDR2 YDVSTARD (reference sequence). CDR3 nucleotides: TGTGCCACCTGGGACAGGCCGACTTATTATAAGAAACTCTTT. Its protein product is CATWDRPTYYKKLF.

The rearrangement uses TRGV4 and TRGJ1 or TRGJ2. No J gene was available from TCRdb, and it was assigned here by a germline match of the DNA. From germline, CDR1 is EGSTGY and CDR2 YDSYTSSV. With V trimmed by 3 bases and J by 7 bases, 9 bases remained unmatched. The CDR3 has 13 amino acids. In DNA, the CDR3 is TGTGCCACCTGGGATAATAGTCGGTATAAGAAACTCTTT. Translation gives CATWDNSRYKKLF.

This clone was counted between two and nine times. The genes are TRGV9 and TRGJP2. This CDR3 region has 17 residues. Germline loops: CDR1 GITISATS, CDR2 ISYDGTV (reference sequence). J was trimmed by 0 bases and V by 6 bases; bases with no gene match: 13. The CDR3 reads CALWRPWGYSSDWIKTF. The CDR3 DNA reads as TGTGCCTTGTGGCGACCCTGGGGTTATAGTAGTGATTGGATCAAGACGTTT.

V and J are TRGV3 and TRGJ1 or TRGJ2. The J gene was missing in TCRdb and was found by matching the end of the DNA to germline. V lost 0 bases and J lost 7; bases outside the gene matches: 24. CDR1 is VTNTFY and CDR2 is YDVSTARD in the germline V gene (reference sequence). This CDR3 comprises 19 residues. The CDR3 nucleotides read TGTGCCACCTGGGACAGGCCATTCCCCAACGCTACCGTCGGCTATAAGAAACTCTTT. Translated: CATWDRPFPNATVGYKKLF.

As for this clone: A read error may produce the germline difference seen at one junction end. Distinct nucleotide sequences in the sample also encode this CDR3. The rearrangement joins TRGV9 to TRGJ1 or TRGJ2. In the absence of a J gene in TCRdb, the DNA was matched to germline to assign it here. This CDR3 has 13 residues. Germline CDR1 GITISATS, CDR2 ISYDGTV (reference sequence). The CDR3, as DNA: TGCGCCTTGTGGGAGCCCCTCTATTATAAGAAACTCTTT. This encodes CALWEPLYYKKLF.

This clone was counted only a few times. The junction differs from germline at one of its ends, possibly a read error. The V call is TRGV5, the J call TRGJ1 or TRGJ2. The germline V gene has CDR1 VINAFY and CDR2 YDVSNSKD. CDR3 length equals 13 residues. The CDR3 DNA reads TGTGCCACCCGGGACAGGCCCTATTTTAAGAAACTCTTT. Its protein is CATRDRPYFKKLF.

A word on this clone: The sample holds other DNA sequences that translate to the same CDR3. The chain combines TRGV2 with TRGJ1 or TRGJ2. No J gene was available from TCRdb, and it was assigned here by a germline match of the DNA. Germline CDR1 and CDR2: EGSNGY and YDSYNSKV. The CDR3 is 13 amino acids. Losses at the gene ends were 0 bases for V and 6 bases for J; bases not matched to a gene: 5. CDR3 in DNA: TGTGCCACCTGGGACGGGCCCTGTTATAAGAAACTCTTT. Protein product: CATWDGPCYKKLF.

As regards this clone: This sample also contains other DNA sequences that code for the same CDR3. The chain employs TRGV9 and TRGJ1 or TRGJ2. TCRdb lists no J gene, so it was determined here by aligning the DNA to germline. CDR3 length: 11 amino acids. Germline CDR1 is GITISATS and CDR2 is ISYDGTV (reference sequence). With V trimmed by 2 bases and J by 8 bases, 3 bases remained unmatched. CDR3 sequence: CALWEGDKKLF. The CDR3, as DNA: TGTGCCTTGTGGGAGGGGGATAAGAAACTCTTT.

A few counts support this clone. Other nucleotide sequences in the sample specify the same CDR3. The J gene is TRGJ1 or TRGJ2, the V gene TRGV2. TCRdb records no J gene; here it was assigned by comparing the DNA to germline. The CDR3 spans 13 residues. Germline loops: CDR1 EGSNGY, CDR2 YDSYNSKV. The V gene end was trimmed by 2 bases and the J gene end by 3 bases; junction bases not matched to a gene: 4. The CDR3 coding sequence is TGTGCCACCTGGGACGTTTTTTATTATAAGAAACTCTTT. This encodes CATWDVFYYKKLF.

V gene TRGV2 combines with J gene TRGJ1 or TRGJ2. TCRdb lists no J gene, so it was determined here by aligning the DNA to germline. Germline V gives CDR1 EGSNGY, CDR2 YDSYNSKV. The junction had 10 bases not matched to a gene; V was cut back by 0 bases and J by 5 bases. The CDR3 runs 15 residues. The CDR3 nucleotides are TGTGCCACCTGGGACGGGCGGGTCCCAAATTATAAGAAACTCTTT. This gives the protein CATWDGRVPNYKKLF.

V is TRGV4 and J is TRGJ1 or TRGJ2. Because TCRdb records no J gene, it was assigned here through a match of the DNA to germline. Germline loops: CDR1 EGSTGY, CDR2 YDSYTSSV. The V segment lost 5 bases and the J segment 12 bases; nucleotides outside the gene matches: 10. The CDR3 extends over 11 amino acids. Here the CDR3 reads CATWAARGKLF. As DNA, the CDR3 is TGTGCCACCTGGGCTGCTCGTGGGAAACTCTTT.

This clone was picked up a small number of times. The rearrangement links TRGV9 to TRGJP2. Germline matching of the DNA provided the J gene here, since TCRdb leaves it blank. Germline loops: CDR1 GITISATS, CDR2 ISYDGTV (reference sequence). The CDR3 extends over 11 amino acids. The V and J ends lost 3 bases and 12 bases, in that order; junction bases with no gene match: 4. This CDR3 is CALWEWGIKTF. The CDR3 DNA reads as TGTGCCTTGTGGGAGTGGGGGATCAAGACGTTT.

This clone was seen more than once but under ten times. The sample carries other DNA sequences with the same CDR3. The chain combines TRGV9 with TRGJP. As TCRdb names no J gene, one was assigned here on the basis of a DNA match to germline. Germline V lookup: CDR1 GITISATS, CDR2 ISYDGTV (reference sequence). V was pared by 0 bases and J by 6 bases, with 17 bases of the junction left unmatched. This CDR3 has 21 residues. The CDR3, as DNA: TGTGCCTTGTGGGAGGTGCGACCGCCGGAGACTATAGAGTTGGGCAAAAAAATCAAGGTATTT. It specifies CALWEVRPPETIELGKKIKVF.

This chain joins TRGV3 and TRGJ1 or TRGJ2. The CDR3 extends over 12 amino acids. V lost 0 bases and J lost 12; bases outside the gene matches: 8. The germline V gene has CDR1 VTNTFY and CDR2 YDVSTARD (reference sequence). The DNA of the CDR3 is TGTGCCACCTGGGACAGGCGTGGAGGGAAACTCTTT. This sequence encodes CATWDRRGGKLF.

J is TRGJ1 or TRGJ2 and V is TRGV9. The J gene, left out of TCRdb, was set here by checking the DNA against germline. The CDR3 spans 14 residues. Germline V lookup: CDR1 GITISATS, CDR2 ISYDGTV (reference sequence). With 3 bases clipped from V and 0 bases from J, the junction kept 5 bases outside the gene matches. The CDR3 DNA reads as TGTGCCTTGTGGGAGACGACGAATTATTATAAGAAACTCTTT. Translating it yields CALWETTNYYKKLF.

The chain is built from TRGV3 and TRGJ1 or TRGJ2. TCRdb records no J gene; here it was assigned by comparing the DNA to germline. Trimming removed 1 base from V and 9 bases from J; junction bases left unmatched: 3. The CDR3 consists of 11 residues. CDR1 and CDR2 from the germline V gene are VTNTFY and YDVSTARD (reference sequence). Written as DNA, the CDR3 is TGTGCCACCTGGGACAGCTGTAAGAAACTCTTT. Translation: CATWDSCKKLF.

This clone was counted between two and nine times. Other DNA sequences of this sample code for an identical CDR3. The J gene is TRGJ1 or TRGJ2, the V gene TRGV9. No J gene was available from TCRdb, and it was assigned here by a germline match of the DNA. Germline lookup yields CDR1 GITISATS and CDR2 ISYDGTV (reference sequence). This CDR3 comprises 11 residues. Losses at the gene ends were 1 base for V and 12 bases for J; bases not matched to a gene: 6. The CDR3 DNA sequence: TGTGCCTTGTGGGAGGTACGGGGGAAACTCTTT. Its protein is CALWEVRGKLF.

V usage is TRGV3 and J usage is TRGJP2. The J gene, not given by TCRdb, was assigned here from a germline match of the nucleotide sequence. Trimming removed 0 bases from V and 6 bases from J; junction bases left unmatched: 7. The V gene's germline CDR1 is VTNTFY and CDR2 YDVSTARD (reference sequence). This CDR3 region has 15 residues. Here the CDR3 DNA reads TGTGCCACCTGGGACAGGCGGGCTGGTGATTGGATCAAGACGTTT. Amino acids: CATWDRRAGDWIKTF.

A remark on this clone: The same CDR3 is also encoded by other DNA sequences in this sample. The rearrangement links TRGV4 to TRGJ1 or TRGJ2. The J gene comes from matching the DNA to germline here; TCRdb lacks it. The CDR3 totals 9 residues. V trimming: 10 bases; J trimming: 8 bases; junction bases outside the gene matches: 5. Germline CDR1 EGSTGY, CDR2 YDSYTSSV. The DNA for the CDR3 is TGTGCCACTCGGCATAAGAAACTCTTT. This translates into CATRHKKLF.

This sequence joins TRGV4 and TRGJ1 or TRGJ2. TCRdb gives no J gene; it was assigned here by matching the DNA to germline. Trimming removed 6 bases from V and 9 bases from J; junction bases left unmatched: 23. Germline V gene data show CDR1 as EGSTGY and CDR2 as YDSYTSSV. The CDR3 loop spans 16 amino acids. CDR3 coding DNA: TGTGCCACCTGGCCGCGCCCACCCTCCCCAATATGTAAGAAACTCTTT. This encodes CATWPRPPSPICKKLF.

This clone was detected only a few times. The chain has TRGV3 and TRGJ1 or TRGJ2. The CDR3 is 14 residues long. Germline-derived CDR1 and CDR2 are VTNTFY and YDVSTARD (reference sequence). J lost 0 bases, V lost 6 bases, and 8 bases had no gene match. CDR3 in DNA: TGTGCCACCTGGCCCAAAGTGAATTATTATAAGAAACTCTTT. Translating it yields CATWPKVNYYKKLF.

This clone came up a few times. The V gene is TRGV9, the J gene TRGJ1 or TRGJ2. No J segment appears in TCRdb, so it was assigned here by matching the sequence to germline. CDR3 length: 12 residues. The V gene's germline CDR1 is GITISATS and CDR2 ISYDGTV (reference sequence). V gave up 0 bases and J gave up 11 bases; unmatched junction bases: 7. The CDR3 nucleotides are TGTGCCTTGTGGGAGGTGCATTTTCAGAAACTCTTT. Translation: CALWEVHFQKLF.

The chain has TRGV4 and TRGJ1 or TRGJ2. The CDR3 is 13 residues long. The junction had 4 bases not matched to a gene; V was cut back by 2 bases and J by 3 bases. Germline V gives CDR1 EGSTGY, CDR2 YDSYTSSV. CDR3 sequence: CATWDDCYYKKLF. The CDR3 DNA sequence: TGTGCCACCTGGGATGATTGTTATTATAAGAAACTCTTT.

The chain uses TRGV2 and TRGJP2. The J gene is absent in TCRdb and was assigned here via DNA matching to germline. CDR3 size: 15 residues. The junction had 15 bases not matched to a gene; V was cut back by 9 bases and J by 5 bases. CDR1 and CDR2 from the germline V gene are EGSNGY and YDSYNSKV. The CDR3: CATRVNLGSDWIKTF. For the CDR3, the DNA is TGTGCCACCCGGGTCAACCTAGGCAGTGATTGGATCAAGACGTTT.